This T cell receptor beta chain was identified during a study of OX40 agonist ivuxolimab in advanced cancers. Overall study results and limits: Some patients who did not respond also had low normalized T-cell clonal expansion. Both blood CD4+ and CD8+ T cells showed clonal growth by week 6 at 0.1 to 3.0 mg/kg.

The V gene's germline CDR1 is MDHEN and CDR2 SYDVKM. J lost 2 bases, V lost 2 bases, and 8 bases had no gene match. The length of the CDR3 is 16 residues. Sequenced by immunoSEQ multiplex PCR; TCRdb stores in-frame clones only, minus some. The data contain tens of thousands of clones, 84% of them singletons. Of note for this clone: The antigen is not known.

The chain couples TRBV28 to TRBJ1-2, with 7 bases identical to TRBD1. Source: CD4+ or CD8+ T cells sorted from blood, taken in a trial of the OX40 agonist ivuxolimab. This clonotype was sampled from an adult with an advanced solid tumor such as melanoma, head and neck, liver or kidney cancer. Here the CDR3 reads CASSLPMGQPNYGYTF. The CDR3 DNA reads as TGTGCCAGCAGTTTACCCATGGGACAGCCCAACTATGGCTACACCTTC.